This passage covers 22 T cell receptor beta chains from one sample sequenced in a study of blood T cell repertoires in COVID-19. The table came from immunoSEQ multiplex PCR; TCRdb's copy has only in-frame clones and leaves some out. The top ten clones hold 0.55% to 0.75% of a sample with 400,000 to 450,000 clones, less than 95% of them seen once. Sequencing was done on a sample of PBMCs or T cells enriched from blood (not recorded which). The receptor set was obtained from a man aged 18 to 29 who had recovered from COVID-19.

The gene calls are TRBV30 and TRBJ1-6, with D uncertain. This CDR3 has 15 amino acids. CDR1 is GTSNPN, CDR2 SVGIG, per germline (reference sequence). The V end was cut by 2 bases, the J end by 0 bases, with 8 bases between. This CDR3 reads CAWSLGSSYNSPLHF. The CDR3 DNA sequence: TGTGCCTGGAGTTTGGGGAGCTCCTATAATTCACCCCTCCACTTT.

The chain is built from TRBV7-9 and TRBJ2-2; the match to TRBD1 covers 8 bases. Trimming took 5 bases from V and 5 from J; bases not matched to a gene: 4. The CDR3 is made up of 14 amino acids. Germline CDR1 and CDR2: SEHNR and FQNEAQ (reference sequence). CDR3 sequence (DNA): TGTGCCAGCAGCGCCACAGGGGGAACCGGGGAGCTGTTTTTT. Its protein product is CASSATGGTGELFF.

V is TRBV2 and J is TRBJ2-5, with TRBD2 matching over 8 bases. CDR3 length: 12 amino acids. Germline-derived CDR1 and CDR2 are SNHLY and FYNNEI. Trimming cost V 11 bases and J 5 bases; bases outside gene matches: 7. CDR3 loop: CAAGTRMETQYF. DNA for the CDR3: TGTGCCGCCGGGACTAGGATGGAGACCCAGTACTTC.

This clone was detected a few times. The rearrangement uses TRBV9 and TRBJ1-3; 7 bases fit TRBD1. CDR1 SGDLS and CDR2 YYNGEE come from the germline V gene. The J segment lost 0 bases and the V segment lost 0 bases, leaving 6 bases of the junction unmatched. The CDR3 extends over 17 amino acids. Written as DNA, the CDR3 is TGTGCCAGCAGCGTAGGCCCGGGACAGAGCTCTGGAAACACCATATATTTT. It encodes CASSVGPGQSSGNTIYF.

This chain joins TRBV10-2 and TRBJ1-6; 8 bases are shared with TRBD1. Germline lookup yields CDR1 WSHSY and CDR2 SAAADI. With V trimmed by 3 bases and J by 8 bases, 6 bases remained unmatched. This CDR3 region has 15 residues. CDR3: CASSEQGVGDSPLHF. CDR3 sequence (DNA): TGCGCCAGCAGTGAACAGGGGGTAGGGGATTCACCCCTCCACTTT.

This chain uses TRBV2 with TRBJ1-5; 7 bases align to TRBD1. Germline CDR1 and CDR2: SNHLY and FYNNEI. V lost 5 bases and J lost 7; bases outside the gene matches: 11. CDR3 length: 15 residues. Written as DNA, the CDR3 is TGTGCCAGCAGTAGCCAGGGGGAGGATAACCAGCCCCAGCATTTT. Its translation is CASSSQGEDNQPQHF.

The chain couples TRBV9 to TRBJ1-3, with D unresolved. This CDR3 contains 14 residues. The germline V gene encodes CDR1 SGDLS and CDR2 YYNGEE. Between the trimmed V and J ends, which lost 3 bases and 2 bases, there was a span of 9 bases. In DNA form, the CDR3 reads TGTGCCAGCAGCGGATTAACAACTGGAAACACCATATATTTT. Translating it yields CASSGLTTGNTIYF.

V is TRBV28 and J is TRBJ2-3; tentative D call: TRBD2 (6 bases). This CDR3 contains 15 residues. Germline V lookup: CDR1 MDHEN, CDR2 SYDVKM. Trimming cost V 5 bases and J 2 bases, with 14 bases left between them. DNA of the CDR3: TGTGCCAGCAGTGAGAGGTTAGCGGACACAGATACGCAGTATTTT. It translates to CASSERLADTDTQYF.

This chain uses TRBV15 with TRBJ1-4; the D is unclear. The germline V gene has CDR1 LNHNV and CDR2 YYDKDF (reference sequence). V lost 1 base to trimming and J lost 4 bases, with 16 bases between them. This CDR3 has 17 amino acids. This CDR3 reads CATSRAPLGSGNEKLFF. The DNA of the CDR3 is TGTGCCACCAGCAGAGCCCCCCTGGGTAGCGGTAATGAAAAACTGTTTTTT.

About this clone: This could be a read error, since a much larger clone is one nucleotide away. This rearrangement joins TRBV7-3 to TRBJ1-2, with 10 nucleotides matching TRBD1. This CDR3 region has 13 residues. Trimming removed 4 bases from V and 4 bases from J; junction bases left unmatched: 0. CDR1 and CDR2 from the germline V gene are SGHTA and FQGTGA. CDR3 amino acids: CASSWTGGYGYTF. The CDR3, as DNA: TGTGCCAGCAGCTGGACAGGGGGCTATGGCTACACCTTC.

The V gene is TRBV6-4, the J gene TRBJ2-3; possibly TRBD2 for D (5 bases). The V end was cut by 3 bases, the J end by 3 bases, with 10 bases between. The CDR3 spans 14 residues. Germline V CDR1 and CDR2: MRHNA, SNTAGT. The CDR3 is CASSETGTTDTQYF. For the CDR3, the DNA is TGTGCCAGCAGTGAAACGGGAACTACAGATACGCAGTATTTT.

This clone appeared a single time. The rearrangement joins TRBV30 to TRBJ2-4, with TRBD1 identical over 7 bases. Germline values: CDR1 GTSNPN, CDR2 SVGIG (reference sequence). The ends lost 2 bases at V and 2 bases at J; junction bases unmatched: 6. The CDR3 loop spans 15 amino acids. The CDR3 nucleotides are TGTGCCTGGAGTCCCGGCAGGGGGACCAAAAACATTCAGTACTTC. Translating it yields CAWSPGRGTKNIQYF.

CDR3 sequence: CATSAGQGDYGYTF. The CDR3 region has the DNA TGTGCCACCAGTGCTGGACAGGGGGACTATGGCTACACCTTC. The chain is built from TRBV24-1 and TRBJ1-2; 10 nucleotides agree with TRBD1. Trimming at V came to 5 bases and at J to 3 bases, leaving 2 bases not matched to a gene. Germline V gene sequence: CDR1 KGHDR, CDR2 SFDVKD. The CDR3 has 14 residues.

This chain links TRBV25-1 with TRBJ2-2; D perhaps matches TRBD2 (6 bases). This CDR3 has 15 amino acids. Between the trimmed V and J ends, which lost 2 bases and 6 bases, there was a span of 13 bases. Germline CDR1 reads MGHDK; CDR2 reads SYGVNS. Here the CDR3 DNA reads TGTGCCAGCAGTGAACTTAAAGGAGGGTCCGGGGAGCTGTTTTTT. Protein sequence: CASSELKGGSGELFF.

Points on this clone: In the same sample, other DNA sequences code for this CDR3. This chain links TRBV5-1 with TRBJ1-5, with TRBD1 as a possible D gene (5 bases). The CDR3 consists of 15 residues. The V gene's germline CDR1 is SGHRS and CDR2 YFSETQ. Trimming pared 0 bases from V and 1 base from J, leaving 8 bases between. The CDR3 region is CASSLEGLSNQPQHF. In DNA, the CDR3 is TGCGCCAGCAGCTTGGAGGGGTTGAGCAATCAGCCCCAGCATTTT.

The J gene is TRBJ2-3, the V gene TRBV6-5; possible D gene TRBD2, 6 bases. The germline CDR1 and CDR2 sequences are MNHEY and SVGAGI. The CDR3 consists of 14 residues. The ends were cut back, 7 bases at V and 5 bases at J, with 16 bases in the middle. CDR3 nucleotides: TGTGCCAGCAAGTTAAGCCTGGGAGGAGATACGCAGTATTTT. Amino acids: CASKLSLGGDTQYF.

The J gene is TRBJ2-3, the V gene TRBV28, with TRBD2 identical over 7 bases. Germline assignment: CDR1 MDHEN and CDR2 SYDVKM. Trimming removed 5 bases from V and 5 bases from J; junction bases left unmatched: 16. The CDR3 is 17 amino acids. The CDR3, as DNA: TGTGCCAGCAGTCCCATTTTCTGGCGGGAGTTGTTAGATACGCAGTATTTT. Translation gives CASSPIFWRELLDTQYF.

The chain is built from TRBV24-1 and TRBJ2-7; the D is unclear. Trimming stripped 3 bases from V and 4 bases from J, with 18 bases between. The CDR3 has 16 residues. CDR1 and CDR2 (germline): KGHDR, SFDVKD. The CDR3 sequence: CATSDIQSTWAYEQYF. CDR3 sequence (DNA): TGTGCCACCAGTGATATACAGTCGACCTGGGCTTACGAGCAGTACTTC.

The gene calls are TRBV3-1 (or the pseudogene TRBV3-2) and TRBJ2-5; D unclear. V was cut by 1 base and J by 9 bases, with 9 bases left in between. In germline, CDR1 is LGHDT, CDR2 YNNKEL (reference sequence). The CDR3 totals 12 residues. CDR3 sequence: CASSQGQMAQYF. CDR3 in DNA: TGTGCCAGCAGCCAAGGACAAATGGCCCAGTACTTC.

The count of this clone is one. This chain links TRBV9 with TRBJ1-2; the match to TRBD1 covers 7 bases. The germline V gene encodes CDR1 SGDLS and CDR2 YYNGEE. The CDR3 spans 16 residues. With 6 bases clipped from V and 1 base from J, the junction kept 12 bases outside the gene matches. The CDR3 bases are TGTGCCAGCAACGCGCCCGGGACAGCGATTAACTATGGCTACACCTTC. Its translation: CASNAPGTAINYGYTF.

The genes are TRBV12-3 or TRBV12-4 and TRBJ1-4; no clear D. The V and J ends lost 6 bases and 8 bases respectively, with 7 bases between them. The CDR3 covers 11 residues. CDR3 coding DNA: TGTGCCAGCAGCAGAACAGAAAAACTGTTTTTT. Its translation is CASSRTEKLFF.

The J gene is TRBJ2-2, the V gene TRBV2, with 8 bases identical to TRBD1. The trim removed 3 bases at V and 5 bases at J, leaving 2 bases unmatched. CDR1 SNHLY and CDR2 FYNNEI come from the germline V gene. CDR3 length: 14 residues. This CDR3 is CASSDRGRTGELFF. DNA of the CDR3: TGTGCCAGCAGTGACAGGGGGCGAACCGGGGAGCTGTTTTTT.